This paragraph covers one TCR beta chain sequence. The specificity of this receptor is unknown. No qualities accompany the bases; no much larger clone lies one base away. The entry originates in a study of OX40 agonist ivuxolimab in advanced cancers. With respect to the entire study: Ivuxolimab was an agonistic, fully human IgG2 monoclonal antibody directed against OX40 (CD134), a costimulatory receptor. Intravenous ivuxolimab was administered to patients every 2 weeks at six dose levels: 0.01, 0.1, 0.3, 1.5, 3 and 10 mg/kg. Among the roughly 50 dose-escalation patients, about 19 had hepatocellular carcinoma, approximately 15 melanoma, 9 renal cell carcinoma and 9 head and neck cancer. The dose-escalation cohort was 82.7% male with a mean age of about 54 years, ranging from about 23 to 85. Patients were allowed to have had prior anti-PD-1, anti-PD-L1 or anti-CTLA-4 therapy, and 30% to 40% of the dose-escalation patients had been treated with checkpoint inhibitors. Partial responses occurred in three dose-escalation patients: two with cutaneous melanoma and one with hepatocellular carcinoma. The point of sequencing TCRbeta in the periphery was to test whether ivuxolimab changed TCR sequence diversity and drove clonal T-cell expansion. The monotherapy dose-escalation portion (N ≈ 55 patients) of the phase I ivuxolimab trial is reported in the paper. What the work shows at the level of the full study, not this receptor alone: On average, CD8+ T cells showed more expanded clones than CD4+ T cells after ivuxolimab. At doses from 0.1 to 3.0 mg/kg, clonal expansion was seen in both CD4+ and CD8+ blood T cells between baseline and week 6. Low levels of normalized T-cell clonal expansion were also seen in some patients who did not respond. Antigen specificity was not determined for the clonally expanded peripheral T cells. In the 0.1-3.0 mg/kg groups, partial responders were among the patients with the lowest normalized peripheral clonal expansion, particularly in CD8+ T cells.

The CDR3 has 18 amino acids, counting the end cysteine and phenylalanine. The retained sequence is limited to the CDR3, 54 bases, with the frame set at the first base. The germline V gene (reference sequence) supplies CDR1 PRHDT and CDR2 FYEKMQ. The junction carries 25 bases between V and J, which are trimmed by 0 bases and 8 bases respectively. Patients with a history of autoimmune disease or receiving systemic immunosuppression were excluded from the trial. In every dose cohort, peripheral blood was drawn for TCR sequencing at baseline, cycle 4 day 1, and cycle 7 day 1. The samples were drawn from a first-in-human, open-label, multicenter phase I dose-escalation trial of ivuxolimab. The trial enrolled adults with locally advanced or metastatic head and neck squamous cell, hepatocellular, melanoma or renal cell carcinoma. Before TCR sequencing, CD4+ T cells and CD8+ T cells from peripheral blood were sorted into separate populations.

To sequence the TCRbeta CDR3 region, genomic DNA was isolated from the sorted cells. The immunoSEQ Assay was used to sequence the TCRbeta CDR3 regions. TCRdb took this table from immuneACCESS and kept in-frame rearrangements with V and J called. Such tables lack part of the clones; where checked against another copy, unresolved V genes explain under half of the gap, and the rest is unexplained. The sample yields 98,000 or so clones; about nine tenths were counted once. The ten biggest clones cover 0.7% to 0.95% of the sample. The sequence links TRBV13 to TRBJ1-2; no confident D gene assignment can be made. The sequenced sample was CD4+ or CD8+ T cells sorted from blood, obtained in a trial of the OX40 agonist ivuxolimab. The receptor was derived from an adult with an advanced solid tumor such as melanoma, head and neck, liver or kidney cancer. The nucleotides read TGTGCCAGCAGCTTAGGCTACCCACCGGGATCTGCTGGGTGGGGCTACACCTTC. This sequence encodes CASSLGYPPGSAGWGYTF.